Listed below are T cell receptor beta chains from one sample, sequenced in a study of blood T cell repertoires in COVID-19. Sequenced by immunoSEQ multiplex PCR; TCRdb stores in-frame clones only, minus some. The sample lists roughly 290,000 clones; approximately 85% were seen once. The specimen sequenced was PBMCs or T cells enriched from blood (not recorded which). The receptor set was obtained from a woman in her twenties or thirties who had recovered from COVID-19. The CDR3 runs from the conserved cysteine through the conserved F or W. The order of the fields is clone size, V gene, D gene, J gene, CDR3 DNA, CDR3 protein. A D gene is named only where the DNA matches it firmly. Only some rows state a clone size, as once, few, many or a class for expanded clones.

NA	TRBV18	NA	TRBJ1-6	TGTGCCAGCTCACCACCGGGAGGGACGAATTCACCCCTCCACTTT	CASSPPGGTNSPLHF
NA	TRBV12-5	TRBD1	TRBJ1-1	TGTGCTAGTGGTTTATACTCAGGGGGCAGTGGCACTGAAGCTTTCTTT	CASGLYSGGSGTEAFF
NA	TRBV9	NA	TRBJ2-2	TGTGCCAGCAGCGTAGCTGACACCGGGGAGCTGTTTTTT	CASSVADTGELFF
once	TRBV10-1	NA	TRBJ1-1	TGCGCCAGCAGTGTCCGGGGTTCCTTGAACACTGAAGCTTTCTTT	CASSVRGSLNTEAFF
NA	TRBV28	TRBD1	TRBJ1-4	TGTGCCAGCATTGGACAGGGCGAGTGGGAAAAACTGTTTTTT	CASIGQGEWEKLFF
once	TRBV5-5	NA	TRBJ1-2	TGTGCCAGCAGCTTTGAGTCAGGGGCTAACTATGGCTACACCTTC	CASSFESGANYGYTF
NA	TRBV27	TRBD1	TRBJ2-1	TGTGCCAGCAGTTTTTGGACAGGGAGAGATTATGAGCAGTTCTTC	CASSFWTGRDYEQFF
NA	TRBV7-9	TRBD2	TRBJ2-3	TGTGCCAGCCGACCATTGGGGAGGGCCGGAGATACGCAGTATTTT	CASRPLGRAGDTQYF
NA	TRBV5-1	NA	TRBJ2-5	TGCGCCAGCAGCTTGGCCTGGGCGGCGGGTGGGACCCAGTACTTC	CASSLAWAAGGTQYF
NA	TRBV9	NA	TRBJ2-7	TGTGCCAGCTCCTCCCCCGGGAGCTCCTACGAGCAGTACTTC	CASSSPGSSYEQYF
NA	TRBV28	TRBD1	TRBJ1-2	TGTGCCAGCATCCGGGACAGTCTTAACTATGGCTACACCTTC	CASIRDSLNYGYTF
NA	TRBV7-2	NA	TRBJ2-2	TGTGCCAGCAGCTTAGCTGTGGGTGGCACTAGGAACACCGGGGAGCTGTTTTTT	CASSLAVGGTRNTGELFF
NA	TRBV28	NA	TRBJ1-6	TGTGCCACCGGAGCCGAGGCCTATAATTCACCCCTCCACTTT	CATGAEAYNSPLHF